This T cell receptor (beta chain) was retrieved from a study of T cells in Graves' hyperthyroidism and ophthalmopathy. Broader study findings: By a 13 V-J model, ophthalmopathy was set apart from stable hyperthyroidism.

Looked up from germline, CDR1 is LNHDA and CDR2 is SQIVND (reference sequence). V was pared by 6 bases and J by 0 bases, with 7 bases of the junction left unmatched. The CDR3 is 16 residues long. There were TCR beta CDR3 regions amplified from RNA transcripts. The HTBI set primed first-round TCR CDR3 RT-PCR. TCRdb recomputed calls from the multiplex PCR reads with MiXCR, one row per CDR3 protein. The table records fewer than 500,000 distinct CDR3 sequences, approximately 15% of them present only once. Hyperthyroidism had been newly diagnosed in patients aged 18 to 65, and its duration was under 2 months. Each diagnosis drew on symptoms, thyroxine, TRAb, thyroid ultrasound and orbital computed tomography findings. As regards this clonotype: The antigen is unknown.

Sequencing was performed on blood. The chain joins TRBV19 to TRBJ2-4; TRBD1 agrees at 8 bases. This receptor was identified in a man aged 25 to 40 with Graves' hyperthyroidism that later progressed to Graves' ophthalmopathy. The CDR3 bases are TGTGCCAGTAGCGTCACAGGGGGGATAGCCAAAAACATTCAGTACTTC. It codes for CASSVTGGIAKNIQYF. The whole variable domain, filled in from reference TRBV19 and TRBJ2-4, reads DGGITQSPKYLFRKEGQNVTLSCEQNLNHDAMYWYRQDPGQGLRLIYYSQIVNDFQKGDIAEGYSVSREKKESFPLTVTSAQKNPTAFYLCASSVTGGIAKNIQYFGAGTRLSVL.